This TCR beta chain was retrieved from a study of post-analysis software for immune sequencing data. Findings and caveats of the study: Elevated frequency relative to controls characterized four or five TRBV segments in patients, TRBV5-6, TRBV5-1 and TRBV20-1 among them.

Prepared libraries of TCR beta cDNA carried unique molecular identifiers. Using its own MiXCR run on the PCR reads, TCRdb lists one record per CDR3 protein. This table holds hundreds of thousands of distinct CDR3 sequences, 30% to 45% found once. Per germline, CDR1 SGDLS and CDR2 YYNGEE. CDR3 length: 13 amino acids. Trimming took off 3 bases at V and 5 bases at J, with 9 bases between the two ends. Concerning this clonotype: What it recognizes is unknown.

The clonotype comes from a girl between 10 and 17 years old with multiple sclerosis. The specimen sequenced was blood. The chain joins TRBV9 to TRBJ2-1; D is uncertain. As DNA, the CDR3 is TGTGCCAGCAGCGCGCCGGAAAACAATGAGCAGTTCTTC. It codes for CASSAPENNEQFF.